This TCR beta chain was identified in a study of blood T cells in healthy people across ages. Study summary: Template switching captured about one barcoded beta molecule per two T cells.

Germline V gives CDR1 SEHNR, CDR2 FQNEAQ (reference sequence). V lost 5 bases and J lost 5, with 18 bases in between. The CDR3 is 15 residues long. Primers used in a second PCR of roughly 6 to 11 cycles were a sample-barcoded 5' primer and a J-beta primer mix. TCRdb re-analysed the 5' RACE reads in MiXCR, keeping a single row per CDR3 protein. The sample has about 540,000 distinct CDR3 sequences; around 24% are singletons. The data also belong to a second study, concerning T cells of mothers and their children. That source notes: Maternal samples each gave over 8 million TCR beta CDR3 reads, and child samples a few million each.

The chain joins TRBV7-9 to TRBJ1-1; TRBD1 might be the D (5 bases). Sequenced: blood. This TCR came from a boy younger than 18 in good health. CDR3 amino acids: CASSAGTVGRTEAFF. The CDR3 bases are TGTGCCAGCAGCGCCGGGACCGTGGGTAGGACTGAAGCTTTCTTT.